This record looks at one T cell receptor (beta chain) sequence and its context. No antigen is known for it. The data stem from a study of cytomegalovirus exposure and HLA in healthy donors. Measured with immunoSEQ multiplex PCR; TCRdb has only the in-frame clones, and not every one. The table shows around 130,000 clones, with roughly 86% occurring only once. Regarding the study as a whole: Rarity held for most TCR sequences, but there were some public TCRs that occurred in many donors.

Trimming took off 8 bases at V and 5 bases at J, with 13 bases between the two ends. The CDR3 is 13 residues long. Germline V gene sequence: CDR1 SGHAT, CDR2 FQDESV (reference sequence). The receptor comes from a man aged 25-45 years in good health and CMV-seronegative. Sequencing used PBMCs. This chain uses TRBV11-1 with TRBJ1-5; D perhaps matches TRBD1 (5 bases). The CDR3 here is CASSPGRYQPQHF. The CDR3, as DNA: TGTGCCAGCTCTCCAGGGCGTTATCAGCCCCAGCATTTT.